This T cell receptor (beta chain) was recorded in a study of blood T cell repertoires in COVID-19. Turning to the study itself: The United States, Italy and Spain supplied acute and convalescent COVID-19 samples.

Germline CDR1 and CDR2: MNHNY and SVGAGI (reference sequence). There are 16 residues in the CDR3. With V trimmed by 6 bases and J by 3 bases, 13 bases remained unmatched. As originally analysed: Counts of nucleated cells, estimated from reference gene primer amplification, were obtained. Profiled with immunoSEQ multiplex PCR; TCRdb holds only in-frame clones, not every one. V and J calls and clone size are those listed in that table; D and trimming were worked out from the DNA. The table has approximately 220,000 clones, approximately 90% seen once. Enrolled through a virtual design, the participants were between 18 and 89 years of age and came from under 30 US areas. Participant-given clinical history determined each cohort assignment. This clone showed up just once.

Sequencing was carried out using PBMCs or T cells enriched from blood (not recorded which). The J gene is TRBJ1-2, the V gene TRBV6-6, with TRBD1 matching 7 bases. This TCR was sampled from a man aged 25-45 years who had recovered from COVID-19. The CDR3 sequence is CASRRSGTAGDYGYTF. CDR3 sequence (DNA): TGTGCCAGCAGACGATCAGGGACAGCGGGAGACTATGGCTACACCTTC.